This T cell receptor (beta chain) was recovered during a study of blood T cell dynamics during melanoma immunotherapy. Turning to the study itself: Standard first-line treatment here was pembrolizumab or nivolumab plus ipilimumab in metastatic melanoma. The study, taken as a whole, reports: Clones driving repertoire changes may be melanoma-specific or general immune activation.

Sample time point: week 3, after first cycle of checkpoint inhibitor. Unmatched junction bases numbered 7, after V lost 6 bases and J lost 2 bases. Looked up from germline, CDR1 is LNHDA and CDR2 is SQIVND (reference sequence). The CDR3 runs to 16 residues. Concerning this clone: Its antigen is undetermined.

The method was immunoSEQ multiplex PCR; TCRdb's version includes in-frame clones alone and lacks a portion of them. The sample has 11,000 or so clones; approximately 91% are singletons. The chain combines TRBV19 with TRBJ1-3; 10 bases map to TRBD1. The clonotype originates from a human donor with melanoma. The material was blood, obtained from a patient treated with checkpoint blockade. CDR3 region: CASSLRGQGTGNTIYF. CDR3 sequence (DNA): TGTGCCAGTAGCCTCCGGGGACAGGGGACTGGAAACACCATATATTTT.